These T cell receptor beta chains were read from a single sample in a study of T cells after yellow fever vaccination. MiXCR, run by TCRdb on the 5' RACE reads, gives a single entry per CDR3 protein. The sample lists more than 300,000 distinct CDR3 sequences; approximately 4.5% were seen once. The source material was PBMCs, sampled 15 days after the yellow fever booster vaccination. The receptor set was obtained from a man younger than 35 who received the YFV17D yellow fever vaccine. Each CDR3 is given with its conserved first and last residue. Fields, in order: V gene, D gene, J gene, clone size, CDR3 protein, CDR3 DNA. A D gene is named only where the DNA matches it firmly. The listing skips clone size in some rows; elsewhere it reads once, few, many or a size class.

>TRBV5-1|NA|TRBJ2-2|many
CASSLKVPGELFF
TGCGCCAGCAGCTTGAAGGTACCCGGGGAGCTGTTTTTT
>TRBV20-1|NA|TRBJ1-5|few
CSAREQGAGFLNQPQHF
TGCAGTGCTAGAGAGCAAGGGGCGGGTTTCCTTAATCAGCCCCAGCATTTT
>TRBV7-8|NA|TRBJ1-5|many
CASSREGGLRNQPQHF
TGTGCCAGCAGCCGCGAGGGAGGGTTAAGGAATCAGCCCCAGCATTTT
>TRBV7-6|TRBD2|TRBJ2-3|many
CASSSPGLAGGPPADSTDTQYF
TGTGCCAGCAGCTCCCCGGGACTAGCGGGGGGCCCACCAGCAGATAGCACAGATACGCAGTATTTT
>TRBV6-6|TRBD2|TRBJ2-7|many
CASSDGTSGNYEQYF
TGTGCCAGCAGTGACGGGACTAGCGGGAACTACGAGCAGTACTTC
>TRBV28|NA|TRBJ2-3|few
CASKPNPGTPSTDTQYF
TGTGCCAGCAAACCCAATCCCGGGACACCTAGCACAGATACGCAGTATTTT
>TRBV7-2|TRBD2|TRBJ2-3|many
CASSFVAGGPGDTQYF
TGTGCCAGCAGCTTCGTAGCGGGGGGGCCTGGAGATACGCAGTATTTT
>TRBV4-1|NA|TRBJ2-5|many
CASSQWVEEETQYF
TGCGCCAGCAGCCAGTGGGTCGAGGAAGAGACCCAGTACTTC
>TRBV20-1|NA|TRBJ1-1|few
CSARPGRGSEAFF
TGCAGTGCTAGACCGGGGCGAGGGTCTGAAGCTTTCTTT
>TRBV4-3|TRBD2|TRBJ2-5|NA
CASSQSLAGGQLETQYF
TGCGCCAGCAGCCAGTCACTAGCGGGGGGGCAGTTGGAGACCCAGTACTTC
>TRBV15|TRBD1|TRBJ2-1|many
CATSTTAGTGGEIEFF
TGTGCCACCAGCACTACCGCCGGGACAGGGGGTGAAATCGAGTTCTTC
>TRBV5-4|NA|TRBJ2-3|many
CASSLDQRGTDTQYF
TGTGCCAGCAGCTTGGATCAGCGGGGCACAGATACGCAGTATTTT
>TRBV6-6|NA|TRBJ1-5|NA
CASREGTYSNQPQHF
TGTGCCAGCAGGGAGGGTACTTATAGCAATCAGCCCCAGCATTTT
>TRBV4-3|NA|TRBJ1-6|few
CASSHRITGRNSPLHF
TGCGCCAGCAGCCACAGAATCACAGGGAGAAATTCACCCCTCCACTTT
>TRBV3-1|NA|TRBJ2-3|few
CASSQREMPQYF
TGTGCCAGCAGCCAAAGGGAGATGCCGCAGTATTTT
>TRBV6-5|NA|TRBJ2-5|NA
CASSYGEQGEEETQYF
TGTGCCAGCAGTTACGGGGAGCAGGGGGAGGAAGAGACCCAGTACTTC
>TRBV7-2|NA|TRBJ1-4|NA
CASSLIWGGEKLFF
TGTGCCAGCAGCTTGATTTGGGGGGGTGAAAAACTGTTTTTT
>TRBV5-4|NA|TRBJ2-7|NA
CASSRRGPYEQYF
TGTGCCAGCAGCCGCCGGGGGCCCTACGAGCAGTACTTC
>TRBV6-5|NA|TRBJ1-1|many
CASTRFLDSEAFF
TGTGCCAGCACCCGCTTTCTGGACAGTGAAGCTTTCTTT
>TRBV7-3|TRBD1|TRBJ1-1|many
CASSLAPGQGGPEAFF
TGTGCCAGCAGCTTAGCACCGGGACAGGGAGGACCTGAAGCTTTCTTT
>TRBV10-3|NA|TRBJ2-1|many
CAISESGGRSYEQFF
TGTGCCATCAGTGAGTCTGGCGGCCGATCGTATGAGCAGTTCTTC